This T cell receptor beta chain was captured in a study of cytomegalovirus exposure and HLA in healthy donors. Whole-study findings and limits: With later analysis, a missense DCLRE1C variant became linked to TCR beta V- and J-gene trimming.

Healthy bone marrow donors made up the donor group. The CDR3 consists of 14 residues. The trim removed 3 bases at V and 10 bases at J, leaving 9 bases unmatched. Germline lookup yields CDR1 GTSNPN and CDR2 SVGIG (reference sequence). Comments on this clone: Its specificity is unknown.

A multiplex PCR was run with 60 Vbeta primers and 13 Jbeta primers. Sequenced by immunoSEQ multiplex PCR; TCRdb stores in-frame clones only, minus some. The table records approximately 140,000 clones, around 79% of them present only once. The sample comprised PBMCs. This clonotype originated in a man younger than 35 in good health and CMV-seronegative. The chain uses TRBV30 and TRBJ1-6, with 7 bases identical to TRBD1. CDR3 in amino acids: CAWRVDRVKSPLHF. DNA for the CDR3: TGTGCCTGGAGGGTCGACAGGGTGAAGTCACCCCTCCACTTT.